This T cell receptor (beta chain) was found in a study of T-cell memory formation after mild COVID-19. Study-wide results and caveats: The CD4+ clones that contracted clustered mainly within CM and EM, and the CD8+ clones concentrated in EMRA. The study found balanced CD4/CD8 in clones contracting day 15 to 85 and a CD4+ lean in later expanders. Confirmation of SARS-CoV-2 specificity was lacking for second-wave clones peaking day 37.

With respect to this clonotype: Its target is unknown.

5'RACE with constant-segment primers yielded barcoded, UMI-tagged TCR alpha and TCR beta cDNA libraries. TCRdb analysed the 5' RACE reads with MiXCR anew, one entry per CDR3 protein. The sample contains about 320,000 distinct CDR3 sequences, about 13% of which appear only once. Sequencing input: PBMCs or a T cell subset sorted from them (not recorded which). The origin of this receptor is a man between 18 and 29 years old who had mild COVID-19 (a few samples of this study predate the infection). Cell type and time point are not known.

The CDR3 nucleotides are TGTGCCAGCAGCTTTGACGGACTAGCCAAAAACATTCAGTACTTC. This gives the protein CASSFDGLAKNIQYF. The chain carries TRBV5-4 and TRBJ2-4; perhaps TRBD2 as D (5 bases). V was cut by 2 bases and J by 0 bases, with 9 bases left in between. The CDR3 runs to 15 residues. Germline-derived CDR1 and CDR2 are SGHNT and YYREEE (reference sequence).